Presented here are 21 T cell receptor beta chains from one specimen sequenced in a study of blood T cell repertoires in COVID-19. TCRdb's table, derived via immunoSEQ multiplex PCR, lists solely in-frame clones and lacks some. The sample lists around 260,000 clones, around 82% occurring once. Sequencing was performed on peripheral blood. Receptors originate from a human donor with COVID-19, enrolled during active disease. The donor label of this sample is uncertain.

The chain links TRBV28 to TRBJ1-6; D is possibly TRBD1 (6 bases). The V gene lost 3 bases and the J gene lost 0 bases, with 15 bases spanning the gap. Germline CDR1 and CDR2: MDHEN and SYDVKM. This CDR3 comprises 18 residues. The CDR3, as DNA: TGTGCCAGCAGTTTTAGTGGACAGCGGAGCTCCTATAATTCACCCCTCCACTTT. This sequence encodes CASSFSGQRSSYNSPLHF.

The chain couples TRBV11-2 to TRBJ1-1; no reliable D call. CDR1 is SGHAT, CDR2 FQNNGV, per germline. Trimming took 3 bases from V and 5 from J, leaving 13 bases between them. The CDR3 consists of 14 residues. The CDR3 protein is CASSFDGSGTEAFF. CDR3 in DNA: TGTGCCAGCAGCTTCGATGGTAGCGGAACTGAAGCTTTCTTT.

This clone has just one count. The genes are TRBV19 and TRBJ1-1; TRBD1 matches 8 bases. Germline V lookup: CDR1 LNHDA, CDR2 SQIVND (reference sequence). Trimming cost V 5 bases and J 14 bases; bases outside gene matches: 16. The CDR3 runs 14 residues. CDR3 region: CASSPTGVGARPFF. As DNA, the CDR3 is TGTGCCAGTAGTCCGACAGGGGTCGGTGCGCGGCCCTTCTTT.

The chain carries TRBV14 and TRBJ1-4; 7 nucleotides line up with TRBD1. Looked up from germline, CDR1 is SGHDN and CDR2 is FVKESK. This CDR3 has 15 residues. The junction had 7 bases not matched to a gene; V was cut back by 5 bases and J by 4 bases. CDR3 sequence reads: CASSARQGFNEKLFF. As DNA, the CDR3 is TGTGCCAGCAGCGCCCGACAGGGATTTAATGAAAAACTGTTTTTT.

This chain connects TRBV5-4 to TRBJ2-5, with 11 bases fitting TRBD2. This CDR3 has 16 residues. Germline V CDR1 and CDR2: SGHNT, YYREEE (reference sequence). The V gene end was trimmed by 3 bases and the J gene end by 0 bases; junction bases not matched to a gene: 4. The chain's CDR3 is CASSSPSGGYQETQYF. CDR3 DNA sequence: TGTGCCAGCAGCTCCCCTAGCGGGGGGTACCAAGAGACCCAGTACTTC.

The V and J genes are TRBV7-3 and TRBJ1-2; a weak D match, TRBD1 (6 bases). Germline V gene sequence: CDR1 SGHTA, CDR2 FQGTGA. The V end was cut by 5 bases, the J end by 8 bases, with 21 bases between. This CDR3 has 15 amino acids. The CDR3 reads CASSPQGTNTGGYTF. The CDR3 region has the DNA TGTGCCAGCAGCCCCCAGGGGACAAATACAGGGGGCTACACCTTC.

Written as DNA, the CDR3 is TGTGCCAGCAGCCTCGGGACTAGCGGCACCGAGCAGTTCTTC. It specifies CASSLGTSGTEQFF. V and J are TRBV3-1 (or the pseudogene TRBV3-2) and TRBJ2-1; 11 nucleotides align to TRBD2. The CDR3 sequence is 14 residues long. The V segment lost 4 bases and the J segment 10 bases; nucleotides outside the gene matches: 6. Germline V lookup: CDR1 LGHDT, CDR2 YNNKEL (reference sequence).

V gene TRBV5-5 combines with J gene TRBJ1-5; 7 nucleotides align to TRBD1. The germline V gene encodes CDR1 SGHKS and CDR2 YYEKEE (reference sequence). J was trimmed by 9 bases and V by 4 bases; bases with no gene match: 10. The CDR3 extends over 14 amino acids. CDR3 protein: CASSGAAGGRPQHF. The CDR3 DNA reads TGTGCCAGCAGCGGGGCGGCAGGGGGTAGGCCCCAGCATTTT.

This clone was observed a handful of times. The chain uses TRBV28 and TRBJ1-1; D call uncertain. The V end lost 3 bases, the J end lost 1 base, and 12 bases lay between the germline ends. This CDR3 comprises 15 residues. Germline V CDR1 and CDR2: MDHEN, SYDVKM. The CDR3 sequence: CASSFNRLPNTEAFF. CDR3 DNA sequence: TGTGCCAGCAGTTTTAACCGACTCCCGAACACTGAAGCTTTCTTT.

This sequence joins TRBV3-1 (or the pseudogene TRBV3-2) and TRBJ2-7; 10 nucleotides align to TRBD1. Germline V CDR1 and CDR2: LGHDT, YNNKEL (reference sequence). CDR3 length: 15 residues. V lost 1 base to trimming and J lost 4 bases; unmatched junction nucleotides: 4. The CDR3 here is CASSQAGTGAYEQYF. In DNA, the CDR3 is TGTGCCAGCAGCCAAGCCGGGACAGGGGCATACGAGCAGTACTTC.

A remark on this clone: Other nucleotide sequences from this sample produce the same CDR3. The chain recombines TRBV11-2 with TRBJ1-1; maybe TRBD1 (6 bases). This CDR3 is built from 15 residues. Germline assignment: CDR1 SGHAT and CDR2 FQNNGV. The V end lost 1 base, the J end lost 0 bases, and 9 bases lay between the germline ends. The DNA of the CDR3 is TGTGCCAGCAGCTTAGGAGCAGGGGTGAACACTGAAGCTTTCTTT. As protein: CASSLGAGVNTEAFF.

V usage is TRBV30 and J usage is TRBJ1-1; D is ambiguous. Trimming took off 7 bases at V and 8 bases at J, with 11 bases between the two ends. Germline V gives CDR1 GTSNPN, CDR2 SVGIG (reference sequence). This CDR3 is built from 10 residues. The CDR3 nucleotides read TGTGCCTTCCGACTTATAGAAGCTTTCTTT. This gives the protein CAFRLIEAFF.

This clone has a single count. J is TRBJ1-1 and V is TRBV19; 9 bases fit TRBD1. Trimming removed 3 bases from V and 1 base from J; junction bases left unmatched: 3. The CDR3 runs 15 residues. Germline loops: CDR1 LNHDA, CDR2 SQIVND (reference sequence). The CDR3 coding sequence is TGTGCCAGTAGTATCACAGGGGGCCAGAACACTGAAGCTTTCTTT. As protein: CASSITGGQNTEAFF.

The chain carries TRBV28 and TRBJ1-3, with D tentatively TRBD1 (5 bases). Trimming left V 5 bases short and J 1 base short, with 15 bases between. Per germline, CDR1 MDHEN and CDR2 SYDVKM. CDR3 length: 16 residues. In nucleotides, the CDR3 is TGTGCCAGCAGTCAGGGTCCCGTGGGTTCTGGAAACACCATATATTTT. It yields the protein CASSQGPVGSGNTIYF.

This clone was seen many times. V and J are TRBV27 and TRBJ1-3, with TRBD1 matching 7 bases. Trimming at V came to 0 bases and at J to 2 bases, leaving 7 bases not matched to a gene. This CDR3 spans 17 amino acids. Per germline, CDR1 MNHEY and CDR2 SMNVEV (reference sequence). CDR3 bases: TGTGCCAGCAGTTTATCTTCCGGACAGGCCACTGGAAACACCATATATTTT. This codes for CASSLSSGQATGNTIYF.

This clone was picked up a small number of times. This chain links TRBV5-1 with TRBJ1-6; 11 nucleotides line up with TRBD1. Germline CDR1 is SGHRS and CDR2 is YFSETQ. Trimming removed 4 bases from V and 8 bases from J; junction bases left unmatched: 8. This CDR3 has 16 amino acids. The DNA for the CDR3 is TGCGCCAGCAGCCTGGGGACAGGGGGGTTGGATTCACCCCTCCACTTT. Amino acids: CASSLGTGGLDSPLHF.

This chain links TRBV2 with TRBJ1-5; D gene unclear. The CDR3 length is 14 residues. Germline V CDR1 and CDR2: SNHLY, FYNNEI. Trimming took 6 bases from V and 0 from J, leaving 9 bases between them. The CDR3 loop reads CASRVMASNQPQHF. The CDR3 nucleotides read TGTGCCAGCAGGGTTATGGCTAGCAATCAGCCCCAGCATTTT. Combining the CDR3 with reference TRBV2 and TRBJ1-5 gives the whole variable domain EPEVTQTPSHQVTQMGQEVILRCVPISNHLYFYWYRQILGQKVEFLVSFYNNEISEKSEIFDDQFSVERPDGSNFTLKIRSTKLEDSAMYFCASRVMASNQPQHFGDGTRLSIL.

This clone showed up just once. This chain uses TRBV10-3 with TRBJ1-1, with D hard to call. This CDR3 is built from 15 residues. The V and J ends lost 1 base and 1 base respectively, with 10 bases between them. Germline V gene lookup returns CDR1 ENHRY and CDR2 SYGVKD. CDR3 nucleotide sequence: TGTGCCATCAGTGAGTTGCCAGGTGAGAACACTGAAGCTTTCTTT. Translated: CAISELPGENTEAFF.

This chain joins TRBV6-5 and TRBJ1-5; TRBD1 matches at 8 bases. V shed 7 bases, J shed 5 bases, and the junction held 7 bases outside the gene matches. CDR1 and CDR2 (germline): MNHEY, SVGAGI. This CDR3 spans 14 amino acids. The CDR3 loop reads CASTAGGWDQPQHF. The CDR3 DNA follows: TGTGCCAGCACCGCAGGGGGCTGGGATCAGCCCCAGCATTTT.

The chain employs TRBV28 and TRBJ1-1; TRBD1 might be the D (5 bases). The V gene's germline CDR1 is MDHEN and CDR2 SYDVKM. V dropped 2 bases and J dropped 8 bases, with 12 bases sitting between them. The CDR3 is 13 residues long. CDR3 amino acids: CASSLGMSGEAFF. The DNA of the CDR3 is TGTGCCAGCAGTTTAGGAATGTCAGGGGAAGCTTTCTTT.

CDR3 region: CASSAGLAGETQYF. The CDR3, as DNA: TGTGCCAGCAGCGCGGGCTTGGCAGGGGAGACCCAGTACTTC. V is TRBV9 and J is TRBJ2-5; a weak D match, TRBD1 (5 bases). V gave up 3 bases and J gave up 5 bases, with 14 bases separating them. The CDR3 spans 14 residues. Germline loops: CDR1 SGDLS, CDR2 YYNGEE.